These T cell receptor beta chains were read from a single sample in a study of blood T cell repertoires in COVID-19. Some clones are missing from TCRdb's copy, which holds only in-frame ones; the method was immunoSEQ multiplex PCR. This repertoire shows approximately 270,000 clones, under 85% found once; its top ten account for approximately 0.94%. The sequencing input was peripheral blood. These receptors originate from a human donor with COVID-19, enrolled during active disease. The donor label of this sample is uncertain. The CDR3 runs from the conserved cysteine through the conserved F or W. Each record gives: V gene, J gene, clone size, D gene, CDR3 protein, CDR3 DNA. A D gene is named only where the DNA matches it firmly. A row's size may be missing; if present it is once, few, many or a size class.

V: TRBV23-1
J: TRBJ2-3
size: .
D: TRBD2
CDR3: CASSQYRCGRATDTQYF
DNA: TGCGCCAGCAGTCAATATCGTTGCGGGAGGGCCACAGATACGCAGTATTTT

V: TRBV30
J: TRBJ1-2
size: many
D: .
CDR3: CAWSVSPLRGRYGYTF
DNA: TGTGCCTGGAGTGTAAGTCCCCTCAGGGGACGATATGGCTACACCTTC

V: TRBV7-7
J: TRBJ2-5
size: .
D: .
CDR3: CASSLVSGDGETQYF
DNA: TGTGCTAGCAGCTTAGTTTCGGGGGACGGAGAGACCCAGTACTTC

V: TRBV19
J: TRBJ1-1
size: .
D: TRBD1
CDR3: CASNSGTGAVNTEAFF
DNA: TGTGCCAGTAATTCCGGGACAGGGGCAGTGAACACTGAAGCTTTCTTT

V: TRBV13
J: TRBJ2-6
size: .
D: TRBD1
CDR3: CASRWQGATGANVLTF
DNA: TGTGCCAGCAGGTGGCAGGGGGCAACTGGGGCCAACGTCCTGACTTTC

V: TRBV19
J: TRBJ1-5
size: .
D: .
CDR3: CASSQTGGNQPQHF
DNA: TGTGCCAGTAGTCAAACAGGAGGGAATCAGCCCCAGCATTTT

V: TRBV28
J: TRBJ1-4
size: .
D: .
CDR3: CASSLPVGKLFF
DNA: TGTGCCAGCAGTTTACCCGTCGGAAAACTGTTTTTT

V: TRBV11-3
J: TRBJ1-1
size: .
D: .
CDR3: CASSLSGGAEAFF
DNA: TGTGCCAGCAGCTTATCGGGGGGCGCTGAAGCTTTCTTT

V: TRBV18
J: TRBJ2-7
size: once
D: TRBD1
CDR3: CASSPLGTGIYEQYF
DNA: TGTGCCAGCTCACCCCTCGGGACAGGGATATACGAGCAGTACTTC

V: TRBV5-1
J: TRBJ2-1
size: .
D: TRBD2
CDR3: CASSPGLAAYSYNEQFF
DNA: TGCGCCAGCAGCCCAGGACTAGCGGCTTACTCCTACAATGAGCAGTTCTTC

V: TRBV2
J: TRBJ2-2
size: .
D: .
CDR3: CASLGQANTGELFF
DNA: TGTGCCAGCTTGGGTCAGGCGAACACCGGGGAGCTGTTTTTT